Listed here are 19 T cell receptor beta chains from one sample, sequenced in a study of neurological immune-mediated disorders. TCRdb reanalysed the 5' RACE reads using MiXCR and keeps one entry per CDR3 protein. The data show roughly 74,000 distinct CDR3 sequences, with 5.2% seen just once and approximately 7.4% held by the top ten. The sequenced sample was PBMCs. The receptors derive from a man between 18 and 29 years old with multiple sclerosis.

This clonotype showed up many times. The chain uses TRBV10-3 and TRBJ2-7, with 9 nucleotides matching TRBD1. Germline V gene sequence: CDR1 ENHRY, CDR2 SYGVKD. Trimming at V came to 9 bases and at J to 3 bases, leaving 6 bases not matched to a gene. CDR3 length: 13 residues. CDR3 coding DNA: TGTGCCATAGGGACAGGGTCCCTCTACGAGCAGTACTTC. Protein product: CAIGTGSLYEQYF.

This clonotype was seen ten or more times. The chain has TRBV5-1 and TRBJ2-3, with 10 bases identical to TRBD2. CDR3 length: 15 residues. V was pared by 2 bases and J by 3 bases, with 3 bases of the junction left unmatched. Germline CDR1 SGHRS, CDR2 YFSETQ. CDR3 bases: TGCGCCAGCAGCTTTGGACTAGCGGATACAGATACGCAGTATTTT. Amino acid sequence: CASSFGLADTDTQYF.

This clonotype occurred many times. The chain uses TRBV9 and TRBJ1-2, with D possibly matching TRBD1 (5 bases). The CDR3 runs to 15 residues. The germline V gene encodes CDR1 SGDLS and CDR2 YYNGEE. The germline V and J ends were trimmed by 4 bases and 3 bases, with 16 bases remaining between them. This CDR3 is CASSPRGGADYGYTF. The CDR3 DNA sequence: TGTGCCAGCAGCCCCCGGGGAGGGGCCGACTATGGCTACACCTTC.

This clonotype was observed at least ten times. V gene TRBV5-8 combines with J gene TRBJ2-1; 7 nucleotides align to TRBD1. Germline loops: CDR1 SGHTS, CDR2 YDEGEE. The CDR3 runs 13 residues. Trimming removed 4 bases from V and 5 bases from J; junction bases left unmatched: 3. The CDR3 nucleotides read TGTGCCAGCAGCCCGGGACAGAACAATGAGCAGTTCTTC. Encoded protein: CASSPGQNNEQFF.

This clonotype was recorded many times. The CDR3 here is CASSVVASQGTQYF. In nucleotides, the CDR3 is TGTGCCAGCAGCGTAGTGGCCAGCCAGGGGACGCAGTATTTT. This chain uses TRBV9 with TRBJ2-3; tentative D call: TRBD1 (6 bases). V shed 0 bases and J shed 9 bases, with 14 bases lying between them. Germline V gene data show CDR1 as SGDLS and CDR2 as YYNGEE. CDR3 length: 14 amino acids.

This clonotype was found many times. The chain couples TRBV5-5 to TRBJ1-6; unclear D gene. V shed 0 bases and J shed 9 bases, with 13 bases lying between them. This CDR3 has 15 amino acids. CDR1 and CDR2 (germline): SGHKS, YYEKEE (reference sequence). CDR3 coding DNA: TGTGCCAGCAGCTTGGGCGGCAGATTGGGTTCACCCCTCCACTTT. Its translation: CASSLGGRLGSPLHF.

This clonotype came up many times. A read error may be the cause here, since a much bigger clone is one base away. The chain couples TRBV28 to TRBJ2-6; D tentatively fits TRBD1 or TRBD2 (6 bases each). The CDR3 extends over 18 amino acids. Per germline, CDR1 MDHEN and CDR2 SYDVKM. The CDR3 sequence is CASSPRPGARSGAKVLTF. DNA of the CDR3: TGTGCCAGCAGTCCCCGCCCGGGGGCGCGCTCTGGGGCCAAAGTCCTGACTTTC.

This clonotype was counted ten times or more. The rearrangement joins TRBV6-1 to TRBJ1-6, with D possibly being TRBD1 (6 bases). The germline V and J ends were trimmed by 5 bases and 0 bases, with 14 bases remaining between them. CDR3 length: 17 residues. Per germline, CDR1 MNHNS and CDR2 SASEGT. The CDR3 loop reads CASSSRGRSSYNSPLHF. CDR3 sequence (DNA): TGTGCCAGCAGTTCCAGGGGCCGGAGCTCCTATAATTCACCCCTCCACTTT.

This clonotype was seen at least ten times. The V call is TRBV12-3 or TRBV12-4, the J call TRBJ2-1; 8 nucleotides align to TRBD2. J lost 6 bases, V lost 5 bases, and 3 bases had no gene match. This CDR3 comprises 13 residues. This chain's CDR3 is CASSGLAPNEQFF. CDR3 DNA: TGTGCCAGCAGTGGACTAGCCCCCAATGAGCAGTTCTTC.

This clonotype has at least ten counts. The chain is built from TRBV12-3 or TRBV12-4 and TRBJ1-2; 9 bases are a match to TRBD1. There are 16 residues in the CDR3. Trimming at V came to 5 bases and at J to 4 bases, leaving 11 bases not matched to a gene. DNA of the CDR3: TGTGCCAGCAGTCCGGAGGACAGGGGATTCGGCTATGGCTACACCTTC. It yields the protein CASSPEDRGFGYGYTF.

In this sample, this clonotype turned up many times. The gene calls are TRBV5-1 and TRBJ2-7, with D unresolved. Trimming shortened V by 0 bases and J by 5 bases, and 9 bases separated the two germline ends. This CDR3 is built from 13 residues. CDR1 is SGHRS and CDR2 is YFSETQ in the germline V gene. CDR3 protein: CASSLVGYDEQYF. The DNA for the CDR3 is TGCGCCAGCAGCTTGGTGGGGTACGACGAGCAGTACTTC.

This clonotype showed up many times. V gene TRBV5-1 combines with J gene TRBJ1-2; D ambiguous. V lost 0 bases, J lost 7 bases, and 13 bases lay in between. Germline V gene sequence: CDR1 SGHRS, CDR2 YFSETQ. The CDR3 consists of 14 residues. CDR3 nucleotides: TGCGCCAGCAGCTTGGACGGCGGGTCCTCTGGCTACACCTTC. Amino acid sequence: CASSLDGGSSGYTF. Supplemented by reference TRBV5-1 and TRBJ1-2, the full variable domain reads KAGVTQTPRYLIKTRGQQVTLSCSPISGHRSVSWYQQTPGQGLQFLFEYFSETQRNKGNFPGRFSGRQFSNSRSEMNVSTLELGDSALYLCASSLDGGSSGYTFGSGTRLTVV.

The sample holds many counts of this clonotype. The chain combines TRBV2 with TRBJ2-7; 8 positions match TRBD1. CDR1 is SNHLY, CDR2 FYNNEI, per germline. This CDR3 contains 14 residues. J was trimmed by 6 bases and V by 7 bases; bases with no gene match: 11. The CDR3 nucleotides are TGTGCCAGCACAAGCAGGGGCACAGGGGGCGAGCAGTACTTC. This sequence encodes CASTSRGTGGEQYF.

At least ten counts were recorded for this clonotype. The chain combines TRBV20-1 with TRBJ2-7; 8 positions match TRBD1. CDR1 and CDR2 (germline): DFQATT, SNEGSKA (reference sequence). The CDR3 is made up of 15 amino acids. After removal of 0 bases from V and 0 bases from J, the junction contained 4 bases not matched to a gene. The CDR3 DNA follows: TGCAGTGCTAGAGACCGGGACAGGAGCTCCTACGAGCAGTACTTC. Its protein product is CSARDRDRSSYEQYF.

This clonotype was detected many times. This sequence joins TRBV20-1 and TRBJ2-1; no definite D call. V lost 6 bases to trimming and J lost 3 bases, with 9 bases between them. The germline gives CDR1 DFQATT, CDR2 SNEGSKA (reference sequence). The CDR3 extends over 12 amino acids. CDR3 nucleotide sequence: TGCAGTGCCGCCCAAGGCTACAATGAGCAGTTCTTC. Residues: CSAAQGYNEQFF.

This clonotype came up many times. The chain has TRBV5-1 and TRBJ2-1, with D tentatively TRBD1 (5 bases). Germline V gives CDR1 SGHRS, CDR2 YFSETQ. V lost 4 bases and J 4 bases, leaving 12 bases between the germline ends. This CDR3 is 14 amino acids long. CDR3: CASSPGDSYNEQFF. The CDR3 coding sequence is TGCGCCAGCAGCCCGGGCGACAGTTACAATGAGCAGTTCTTC.

The sample holds many counts of this clonotype. The rearrangement uses TRBV29-1 and TRBJ1-2; D is unresolved. V lost 0 bases and J 14 bases, leaving 10 bases between the germline ends. Germline loops: CDR1 SQVTM, CDR2 ANQGSEA. CDR3 length: 10 amino acids. CDR3 residues: CSVEDTAGTF. CDR3 nucleotides: TGCAGCGTTGAAGACACGGCGGGGACCTTC.

The table lists this clonotype with many counts. The chain carries TRBV28 and TRBJ2-2; D remains unclear. Trimming cost V 7 bases and J 3 bases, with 6 bases left between them. This CDR3 has 12 amino acids. CDR1 and CDR2 from the germline V gene are MDHEN and SYDVKM. The CDR3 is CASNADTGELFF. The CDR3 bases are TGTGCCAGCAACGCGGACACCGGGGAGCTGTTTTTT.

There are many counts of this clonotype. The chain has TRBV5-1 and TRBJ2-3; D remains unclear. The germline gives CDR1 SGHRS, CDR2 YFSETQ. The CDR3 spans 16 residues. V lost 0 bases, J lost 1 base, and 12 bases lay in between. CDR3 amino acids: CASSLVPGSGTDTQYF. DNA for the CDR3: TGCGCCAGCAGCTTGGTGCCCGGAAGCGGCACAGATACGCAGTATTTT.